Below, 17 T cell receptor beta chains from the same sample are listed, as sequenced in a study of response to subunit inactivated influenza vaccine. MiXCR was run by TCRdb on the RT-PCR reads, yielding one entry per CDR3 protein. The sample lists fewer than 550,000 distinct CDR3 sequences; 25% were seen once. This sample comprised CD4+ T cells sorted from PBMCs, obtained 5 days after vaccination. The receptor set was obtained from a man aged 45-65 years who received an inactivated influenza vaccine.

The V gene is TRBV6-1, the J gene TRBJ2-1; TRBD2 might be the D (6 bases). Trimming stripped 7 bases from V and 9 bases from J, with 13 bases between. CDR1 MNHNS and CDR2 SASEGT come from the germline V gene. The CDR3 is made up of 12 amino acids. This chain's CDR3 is CASTLGTPEQFF. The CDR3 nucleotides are TGTGCCAGCACCCTAGGGACTCCTGAGCAGTTCTTC.

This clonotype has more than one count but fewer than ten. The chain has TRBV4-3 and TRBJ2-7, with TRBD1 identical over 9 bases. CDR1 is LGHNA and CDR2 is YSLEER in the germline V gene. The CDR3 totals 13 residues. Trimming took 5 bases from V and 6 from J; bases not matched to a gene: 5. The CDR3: CASSSGTGFEQYF. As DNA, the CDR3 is TGCGCCAGCAGCTCCGGGACAGGGTTCGAGCAGTACTTC.

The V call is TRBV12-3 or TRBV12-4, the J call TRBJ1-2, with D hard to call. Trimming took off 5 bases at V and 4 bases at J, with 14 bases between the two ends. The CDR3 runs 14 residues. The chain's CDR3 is CASSPTLLPYGYTF. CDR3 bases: TGTGCCAGCAGTCCGACCCTTCTCCCCTATGGCTACACCTTC.

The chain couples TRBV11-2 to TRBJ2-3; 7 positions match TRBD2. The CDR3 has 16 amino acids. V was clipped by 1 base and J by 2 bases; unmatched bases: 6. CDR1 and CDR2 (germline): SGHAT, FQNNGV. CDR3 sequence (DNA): TGTGCCAGCAGCTTAGGCCTAGCGGTAAACACAGATACGCAGTATTTT. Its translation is CASSLGLAVNTDTQYF.

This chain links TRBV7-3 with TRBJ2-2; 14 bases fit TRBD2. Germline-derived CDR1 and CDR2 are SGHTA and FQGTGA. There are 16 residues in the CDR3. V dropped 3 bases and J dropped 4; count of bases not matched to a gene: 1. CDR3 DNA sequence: TGTGCCAGCAGCTTCGGACTAGCGGGAGGCACCGGGGAGCTGTTTTTT. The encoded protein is CASSFGLAGGTGELFF.

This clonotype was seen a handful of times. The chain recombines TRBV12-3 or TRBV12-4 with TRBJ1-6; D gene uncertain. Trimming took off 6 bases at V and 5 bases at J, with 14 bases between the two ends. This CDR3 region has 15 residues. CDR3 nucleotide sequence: TGTGCCAGCAGCCCTTCCCGGGGTAATAATTCACCCCTCCACTTT. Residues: CASSPSRGNNSPLHF.

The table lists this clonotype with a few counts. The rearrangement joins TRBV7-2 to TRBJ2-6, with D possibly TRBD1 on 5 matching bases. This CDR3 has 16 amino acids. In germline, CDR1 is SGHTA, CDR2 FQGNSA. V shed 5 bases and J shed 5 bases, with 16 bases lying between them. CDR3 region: CASSQPRAGRANVLTF. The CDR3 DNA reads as TGTGCCAGCAGCCAACCAAGGGCAGGGAGGGCCAACGTCCTGACTTTC.

CDR3 DNA: TGTGCCAGCAGAACCGGGACAGGGGACAACGAGCAGTACTTC. Translated: CASRTGTGDNEQYF. The chain couples TRBV7-9 to TRBJ2-7; 10 positions match TRBD1. The CDR3 covers 14 residues. Per the germline V gene, CDR1 is SEHNR and CDR2 is FQNEAQ (reference sequence). Losses at the gene ends were 6 bases for V and 5 bases for J; bases not matched to a gene: 7.

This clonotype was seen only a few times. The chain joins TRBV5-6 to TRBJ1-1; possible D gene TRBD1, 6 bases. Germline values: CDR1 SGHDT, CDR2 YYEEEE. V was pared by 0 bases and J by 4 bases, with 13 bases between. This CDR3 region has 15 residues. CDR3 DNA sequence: TGTGCCAGCAGCTTGGGTGGGCTGACAGGCACTGAAGCTTTCTTT. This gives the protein CASSLGGLTGTEAFF.

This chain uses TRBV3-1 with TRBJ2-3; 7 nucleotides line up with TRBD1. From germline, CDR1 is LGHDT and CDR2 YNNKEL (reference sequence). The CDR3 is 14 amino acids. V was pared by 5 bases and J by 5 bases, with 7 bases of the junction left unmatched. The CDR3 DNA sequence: TGTGCCAGCAGCACGCCCCACAGGGGAGATACGCAGTATTTT. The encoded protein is CASSTPHRGDTQYF.

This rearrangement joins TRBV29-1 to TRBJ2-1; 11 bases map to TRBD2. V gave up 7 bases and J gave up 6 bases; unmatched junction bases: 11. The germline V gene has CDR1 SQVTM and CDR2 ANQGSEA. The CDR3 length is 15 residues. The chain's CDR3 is CSAASGTSGTNEQFF. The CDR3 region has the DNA TGCAGCGCCGCCAGTGGGACTAGCGGCACCAATGAGCAGTTCTTC.

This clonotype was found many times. CDR3 residues: CASQRGTGELFF. Written as DNA, the CDR3 is TGTGCCAGCCAGAGGGGGACCGGGGAGCTGTTTTTT. The V gene is TRBV7-7, the J gene TRBJ2-2, with a weak D call TRBD1 (6 bases). The CDR3 runs to 12 residues. CDR1 is SSHAT, CDR2 FNYEAQ, per germline (reference sequence). V gave up 8 bases and J gave up 5 bases, with 9 bases separating them.

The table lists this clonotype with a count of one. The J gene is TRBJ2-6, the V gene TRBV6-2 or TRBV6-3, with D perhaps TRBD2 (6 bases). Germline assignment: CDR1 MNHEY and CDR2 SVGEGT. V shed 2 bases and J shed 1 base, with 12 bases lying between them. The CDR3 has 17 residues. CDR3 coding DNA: TGTGCCAGCAGTTACGGTTGGGGGACTTCTGGGGCCAACGTCCTGACTTTC. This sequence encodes CASSYGWGTSGANVLTF.

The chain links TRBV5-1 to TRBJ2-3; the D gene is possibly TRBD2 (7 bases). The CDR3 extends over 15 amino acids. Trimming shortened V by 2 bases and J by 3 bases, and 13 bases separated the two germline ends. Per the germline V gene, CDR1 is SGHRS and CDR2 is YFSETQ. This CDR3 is CASSLDGGRTDTQYF. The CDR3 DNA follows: TGCGCCAGCAGCTTAGACGGGGGGCGAACAGATACGCAGTATTTT.

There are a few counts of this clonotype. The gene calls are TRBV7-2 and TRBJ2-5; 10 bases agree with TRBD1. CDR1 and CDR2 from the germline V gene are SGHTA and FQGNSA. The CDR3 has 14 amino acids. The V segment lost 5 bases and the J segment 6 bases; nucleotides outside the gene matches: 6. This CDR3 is CASSQRTGGKTQYF. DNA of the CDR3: TGTGCCAGCAGCCAACGGACAGGGGGAAAGACCCAGTACTTC.

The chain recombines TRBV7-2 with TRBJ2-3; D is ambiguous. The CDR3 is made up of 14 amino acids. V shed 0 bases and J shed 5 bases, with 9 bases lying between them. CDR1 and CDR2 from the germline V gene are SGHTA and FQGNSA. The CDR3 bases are TGTGCCAGCAGCTTAGCTGGTAACCTAGATACGCAGTATTTT. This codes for CASSLAGNLDTQYF.

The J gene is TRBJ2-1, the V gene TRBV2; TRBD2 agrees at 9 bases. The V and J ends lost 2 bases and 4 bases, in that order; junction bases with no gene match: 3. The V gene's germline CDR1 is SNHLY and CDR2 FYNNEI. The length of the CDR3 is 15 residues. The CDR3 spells CASSELAGLYNEQFF. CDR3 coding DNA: TGTGCCAGCAGTGAACTAGCGGGGTTATACAATGAGCAGTTCTTC.